What follows are 30 T cell receptor beta chains derived from one specimen sequenced in a study of blood T cell repertoires in COVID-19. TCRdb's table, derived via immunoSEQ multiplex PCR, lists solely in-frame clones and lacks some. This sample has approximately 380,000 clones, with 85% found just once. Sample: peripheral blood. These receptors all come from a woman in her late teens or twenties with acute or convalescent COVID-19.

J is TRBJ2-5 and V is TRBV2; 7 bases map to TRBD1. The CDR3 is made up of 13 amino acids. The V and J ends lost 4 bases and 3 bases, in that order; junction bases with no gene match: 2. Germline CDR1 and CDR2: SNHLY and FYNNEI. The CDR3 spells CASSVTGKETQYF. The CDR3 coding sequence is TGTGCCAGCAGTGTGACAGGGAAAGAGACCCAGTACTTC.

The rearrangement joins TRBV6-5 to TRBJ1-6, with D possibly matching TRBD1 (5 bases). This CDR3 has 13 residues. Per the germline V gene, CDR1 is MNHEY and CDR2 is SVGAGI. The germline V and J ends were trimmed by 5 bases and 6 bases, with 8 bases remaining between them. The CDR3 coding sequence is TGTGCCAGCAGTCGGGACTTTAATTCACCCCTCCACTTT. Translated: CASSRDFNSPLHF.

This rearrangement joins TRBV19 to TRBJ2-7; TRBD1 matches at 8 bases. The germline V gene has CDR1 LNHDA and CDR2 SQIVND (reference sequence). The CDR3 covers 15 residues. V shed 5 bases, J shed 3 bases, and the junction held 9 bases outside the gene matches. CDR3 amino acids: CASSQGAGNNYEQYF. The CDR3 coding sequence is TGTGCCAGTAGTCAGGGGGCAGGGAATAACTACGAGCAGTACTTC.

This chain connects TRBV6-4 to TRBJ1-3; D not certain. Germline loops: CDR1 MRHNA, CDR2 SNTAGT. The V gene lost 6 bases and the J gene lost 0 bases, with 12 bases spanning the gap. The CDR3 loop spans 15 amino acids. CDR3 nucleotide sequence: TGTGCCAGCAGCAGACACGGAAACTCTGGAAACACCATATATTTT. Translating gives CASSRHGNSGNTIYF.

V gene TRBV9 combines with J gene TRBJ1-2, with D unclear. The CDR3 contains 11 residues. Per germline, CDR1 SGDLS and CDR2 YYNGEE. V lost 3 bases, J lost 9 bases, and 9 bases lay in between. The CDR3 protein is CASSEALRYTF. DNA of the CDR3: TGTGCCAGCAGCGAAGCCTTACGCTACACCTTC.

The chain employs TRBV20-1 and TRBJ2-3; no clear D. Per the germline V gene, CDR1 is DFQATT and CDR2 is SNEGSKA (reference sequence). The length of the CDR3 is 14 residues. V dropped 3 bases and J dropped 2 bases, with 12 bases sitting between them. The CDR3 DNA reads TGCAGTGCTAGTGCTGAGATTACCACAGATACGCAGTATTTT. It encodes CSASAEITTDTQYF.

The gene calls are TRBV19 and TRBJ1-2, with 10 bases that match TRBD1. Germline CDR1 and CDR2: LNHDA and SQIVND (reference sequence). The CDR3 spans 16 residues. The V gene end was trimmed by 4 bases and the J gene end by 4 bases; junction bases not matched to a gene: 9. The CDR3, as DNA: TGTGCCAGTAGTAGAGGGCCGGGACAGGGGATCTATGGCTACACCTTC. This codes for CASSRGPGQGIYGYTF.

The chain carries TRBV6-5 and TRBJ1-2, with a weak D call TRBD1 (5 bases). The CDR3 consists of 13 residues. The germline gives CDR1 MNHEY, CDR2 SVGAGI. V was shortened by 5 bases and J by 7 bases, with 14 bases between the two germline ends. The CDR3 here is CASSIRGVGGYTF. DNA for the CDR3: TGTGCCAGCAGTATTCGGGGGGTGGGTGGCTACACCTTC.

This clone has just one count. The J gene is TRBJ1-4, the V gene TRBV29-1, with unresolved D. V lost 4 bases, J lost 7 bases, and 7 bases lay in between. The CDR3 is 11 residues long. Germline values: CDR1 SQVTM, CDR2 ANQGSEA. The CDR3 sequence: CSVARGEKLFF. The CDR3 nucleotides read TGCAGCGTTGCTCGGGGTGAAAAACTGTTTTTT.

The chain links TRBV21-1 to TRBJ2-7; the listed D gene, TRBD2, was not tested against the DNA. TRBV21-1 is tagged as a pseudogene. There are 16 residues in the CDR3. The chain's CDR3 is CASSRLAGLCSYEQYF. CDR3 in DNA: TGTGCCAGCAGCAGACTAGCGGGCCTTTGTTCCTACGAGCAGTACTTC.

This sequence joins TRBV5-1 and TRBJ1-1; 8 bases fit TRBD1. The CDR3 consists of 14 residues. After removal of 6 bases from V and 2 bases from J, the junction contained 6 bases not matched to a gene. Germline CDR1 is SGHRS and CDR2 is YFSETQ. CDR3 region: CASTPGQVNTEAFF. CDR3 sequence (DNA): TGCGCCAGCACGCCGGGACAGGTCAACACTGAAGCTTTCTTT.

Comment on this clone: Since a much larger clone is just one base distant, this may be a read error. This chain connects TRBV5-4 to TRBJ1-1, with D possibly TRBD1 on 6 matching bases. V dropped 3 bases and J dropped 1 base, with 7 bases sitting between them. The CDR3 length is 13 residues. Germline assignment: CDR1 SGHNT and CDR2 YYREEE (reference sequence). CDR3 amino acids: CASSSQGNTEAFF. CDR3 nucleotides: TGTGCCAGCAGCTCACAGGGGAACACTGAAGCTTTCTTT.

The chain joins TRBV5-1 to TRBJ1-2; D is perhaps TRBD1 (6 bases). The CDR3 extends over 15 amino acids. Germline CDR1 and CDR2: SGHRS and YFSETQ. The ends were cut back, 0 bases at V and 4 bases at J, with 13 bases in the middle. The CDR3 loop is CASSLDRDSPYGYTF. The CDR3 nucleotides are TGCGCCAGCAGCTTGGACAGGGATTCCCCCTATGGCTACACCTTC.

The chain combines TRBV9 with TRBJ2-7; D ambiguous. Germline values: CDR1 SGDLS, CDR2 YYNGEE. This CDR3 is 15 amino acids long. Deletions cut 0 bases from V and 0 bases from J, with 10 bases between. CDR3 amino acids: CASSVGQAPSYEQYF. Written as DNA, the CDR3 is TGTGCCAGCAGCGTAGGTCAGGCTCCCTCCTACGAGCAGTACTTC.

This sequence joins TRBV6-5 and TRBJ1-1; 9 bases fit TRBD1. J gave up 8 bases and V 6 bases, and 7 bases lay outside the gene matches. The germline V gene has CDR1 MNHEY and CDR2 SVGAGI. This CDR3 is built from 13 residues. As DNA, the CDR3 is TGTGCCAGCAGAGCACAGGGGGCTGTCGAAGCTTTCTTT. Its protein product is CASRAQGAVEAFF.

The chain joins TRBV18 to TRBJ1-1; TRBD1 matches at 7 bases. The CDR3 spans 15 residues. The germline CDR1 and CDR2 sequences are KGHSH and LQKENI. J gave up 4 bases and V 2 bases, and 7 bases lay outside the gene matches. The DNA of the CDR3 is TGTGCCAGCTCACCAGCGACAGGGCCCGCCACTGAAGCTTTCTTT. Translation: CASSPATGPATEAFF.

The rearrangement uses TRBV6-4 and TRBJ2-5; perhaps TRBD1 as D (6 bases). Germline V lookup: CDR1 MRHNA, CDR2 SNTAGT. V was pared by 1 base and J by 0 bases, with 18 bases between. There are 18 residues in the CDR3. The CDR3 reads CASSDFGGLGHDQETQYF. DNA for the CDR3: TGTGCCAGCAGTGACTTTGGGGGTCTGGGACACGACCAAGAGACCCAGTACTTC.

The rearrangement uses TRBV6-5 and TRBJ2-2; D gene ambiguous. V lost 3 bases and J 5 bases, leaving 7 bases between the germline ends. Germline V gene lookup returns CDR1 MNHEY and CDR2 SVGAGI. The CDR3 has 13 residues. The DNA for the CDR3 is TGTGCCAGCAGTTATAAATTGACCGGGGAGCTGTTTTTT. Protein product: CASSYKLTGELFF.

This clone is a singleton in its sample. The genes are TRBV19 and TRBJ1-5; 8 bases map to TRBD1. The ends lost 3 bases at V and 0 bases at J; junction bases unmatched: 4. CDR3 length: 16 amino acids. Germline lookup yields CDR1 LNHDA and CDR2 SQIVND (reference sequence). The CDR3 loop is CASSMGDRTSNQPQHF. CDR3 coding DNA: TGTGCCAGTAGTATGGGGGACAGGACTAGCAATCAGCCCCAGCATTTT.

The J gene is TRBJ2-3, the V gene TRBV10-1; D possibly corresponds to TRBD2 (5 bases). The CDR3 covers 15 residues. V lost 0 bases and J 2 bases, leaving 9 bases between the germline ends. Per germline, CDR1 WNHNN and CDR2 SYGVQD (reference sequence). The CDR3: CASSESAGLTDTQYF. In nucleotides, the CDR3 is TGCGCCAGCAGTGAGTCGGCGGGCCTCACAGATACGCAGTATTTT.

J is TRBJ1-2 and V is TRBV18; D gene unclear. V shed 3 bases and J shed 5 bases, with 13 bases lying between them. This CDR3 spans 14 amino acids. Germline loops: CDR1 KGHSH, CDR2 LQKENI. The CDR3 region has the DNA TGTGCCAGCTCACCCCAGGACGGGAATTATGGCTACACCTTC. This encodes CASSPQDGNYGYTF. The full variable domain, with the rest looked up from reference TRBV18 and TRBJ1-2, is NAGVMQNPRHLVRRRGQEARLRCSPMKGHSHVYWYRQLPEEGLKFMVYLQKENIIDESGMPKERFSAEFPKEGPSILRIQQVVRGDSAAYFCASSPQDGNYGYTFGSGTRLTVV.

The chain is built from TRBV6-1 and TRBJ2-1, with 8 bases lining up with TRBD2. The J segment lost 6 bases and the V segment lost 6 bases, leaving 7 bases of the junction unmatched. The CDR3 has 14 residues. Per the germline V gene, CDR1 is MNHNS and CDR2 is SASEGT. CDR3 sequence reads: CASSPGGKINEQFF. The CDR3 coding sequence is TGTGCCAGCAGCCCGGGGGGGAAAATCAATGAGCAGTTCTTC.

The gene calls are TRBV28 and TRBJ2-7; 9 bases are a match to TRBD1. This CDR3 has 13 residues. V lost 3 bases, J lost 3 bases, and 0 bases stayed unmatched. Germline CDR1 MDHEN, CDR2 SYDVKM. CDR3 sequence (DNA): TGTGCCAGCAGTTTGACAGGGGGCTACGAGCAGTACTTC. Its protein is CASSLTGGYEQYF.

The chain joins TRBV4-1 to TRBJ2-3; 12 bases align to TRBD2. The CDR3 length is 17 residues. V was clipped by 0 bases and J by 8 bases; unmatched bases: 9. Germline CDR1 is MGHRA and CDR2 is YSYEKL. The CDR3 is CASSQDSSGGVIGTQYF. Here the CDR3 DNA reads TGCGCCAGCAGCCAAGATTCTAGCGGGGGGGTGATCGGTACGCAGTATTTT.

This clone was detected once. The V gene is TRBV7-9, the J gene TRBJ2-3, with 9 bases that match TRBD2. CDR3 length: 16 amino acids. Trimming took 4 bases from V and 2 from J; bases not matched to a gene: 7. The V gene's germline CDR1 is SEHNR and CDR2 FQNEAQ (reference sequence). This chain's CDR3 is CASSSRLAENTDTQYF. The CDR3, as DNA: TGTGCCAGCAGCTCGCGACTAGCGGAAAACACAGATACGCAGTATTTT.

The V and J genes are TRBV3-1 (or the pseudogene TRBV3-2) and TRBJ2-2; 8 nucleotides line up with TRBD1. CDR1 is LGHDT and CDR2 is YNNKEL in the germline V gene (reference sequence). V lost 8 bases, J lost 2 bases, and 4 bases stayed unmatched. The CDR3 length is 14 residues. The CDR3 nucleotides read TGTGCCAGCTATGACAGGGGAAACACCGGGGAGCTGTTTTTT. Translation gives CASYDRGNTGELFF.

In its sample, this clone was seen once. DNA for the CDR3: TGTGCCAGCAGCGTCGGACAGGGGGCTCGGGCTGAAGCTTTCTTT. Amino acid sequence: CASSVGQGARAEAFF. V usage is TRBV9 and J usage is TRBJ1-1; 11 bases match TRBD1. This CDR3 is built from 15 residues. The J segment lost 6 bases and the V segment lost 2 bases, leaving 6 bases of the junction unmatched. CDR1 SGDLS and CDR2 YYNGEE come from the germline V gene.

The V gene is TRBV5-1, the J gene TRBJ2-7, with D possibly being TRBD2 (7 bases). V was clipped by 3 bases and J by 6 bases, with 28 bases between them. The CDR3 length is 18 residues. Looked up from germline, CDR1 is SGHRS and CDR2 is YFSETQ. The CDR3 region has the DNA TGCGCCAGCAGCTCCGGGGGCGTATTCGGGAGGCCATTGACCGAGCAGTACTTC. It encodes CASSSGGVFGRPLTEQYF.

V and J are TRBV7-8 and TRBJ2-5; D is perhaps TRBD1 (5 bases). CDR3 size: 15 residues. The germline V gene encodes CDR1 SGHVS and CDR2 FQNEAQ. V was cut by 7 bases and J by 1 base, with 16 bases left in between. CDR3 amino acids: CASNPVSTGQETQYF. The CDR3 region has the DNA TGTGCCAGCAACCCGGTTAGCACAGGCCAAGAGACCCAGTACTTC.

The genes are TRBV3-1 (or the pseudogene TRBV3-2) and TRBJ2-7; D is unclear. With 1 base removed from V and 3 bases from J, the gap between germline ends came to 16 bases. Germline V gene data show CDR1 as LGHDT and CDR2 as YNNKEL (reference sequence). The CDR3 consists of 16 residues. The CDR3 region is CASSQVPASRFYEQYF. The CDR3 DNA is TGTGCCAGCAGCCAAGTTCCCGCGAGTAGATTCTACGAGCAGTACTTC.